A single T cell receptor (beta chain) is shown here with its context. Its antigen is not identified. The V and J ends lost 3 bases and 5 bases, in that order; junction bases with no gene match: 7. Germline V gene data show CDR1 as LNHDA and CDR2 as SQIVND (reference sequence). The CDR3 covers 15 residues. The protocol was immunoSEQ multiplex PCR, while the TCRdb copy is restricted to in-frame clones and leaves out a portion. The profile shows 160,000 or so clones, approximately 92% of them singletons. This record comes from a study of T cell responses to AZD1222 COVID-19 vaccine. In the study overall: Pooled together were second doses at about 4 or about 12 weeks.

Points from the study as a whole: There were mostly white British donors and more females than males, and clonal diversity was possibly underestimated.

Here the sequenced sample was peripheral blood, taken on day 0 of AZD1222 vaccination. The clonotype was recovered from an adult in good health. The V gene is TRBV19, the J gene TRBJ2-7; TRBD1 agrees at 10 bases. CDR3 amino acids: CASSIVTGGKNEQYF. Written as DNA, the CDR3 is TGTGCCAGTAGTATCGTGACAGGGGGCAAGAACGAGCAGTACTTC.